Presented here are 2 T cell receptor beta chains from one specimen sequenced in a study of blood T cell repertoires in COVID-19. Some clones are missing from TCRdb's copy, which holds only in-frame ones; the method was immunoSEQ multiplex PCR. The sample has around 100,000 clones, approximately 84% seen once. The sequenced sample was peripheral blood. Source of these receptors: a man aged 55 to 70 with acute or convalescent COVID-19.

This chain uses TRBV10-3 with TRBJ2-5; 8 bases line up with TRBD1. After removal of 6 bases from V and 5 bases from J, the junction contained 5 bases not matched to a gene. Germline lookup yields CDR1 ENHRY and CDR2 SYGVKD. CDR3 size: 13 residues. CDR3 DNA sequence: TGTGCCATCAGACCAGGGACAGGCGAGACCCAGTACTTC. Protein: CAIRPGTGETQYF.

This clone has a single count. This sequence joins TRBV5-1 and TRBJ1-1; D not certain. V shed 9 bases and J shed 4 bases, with 19 bases lying between them. The CDR3 runs to 14 residues. Per germline, CDR1 SGHRS and CDR2 YFSETQ. CDR3 DNA sequence: TGCGCCACCTCCGTGGAGGGCCGGGTCACTGAAGCTTTCTTT. It specifies CATSVEGRVTEAFF.